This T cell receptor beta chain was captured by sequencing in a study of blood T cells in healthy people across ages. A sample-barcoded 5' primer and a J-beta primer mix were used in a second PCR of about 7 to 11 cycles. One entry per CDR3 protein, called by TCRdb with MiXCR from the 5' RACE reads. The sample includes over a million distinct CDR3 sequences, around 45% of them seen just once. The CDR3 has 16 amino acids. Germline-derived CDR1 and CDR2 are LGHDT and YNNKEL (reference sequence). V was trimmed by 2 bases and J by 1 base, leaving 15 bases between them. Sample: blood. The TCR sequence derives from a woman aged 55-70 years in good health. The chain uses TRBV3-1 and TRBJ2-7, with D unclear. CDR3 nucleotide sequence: TGTGCCAGCAGCCAAACCCCGTGGGCCGGGTCCTACGAGCAGTACTTC. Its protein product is CASSQTPWAGSYEQYF.